These 9 T cell receptor beta chains were sequenced from one sample in a study of T cells expressing NK-cell markers. TCRdb re-called the 5' RACE reads and shows each CDR3 protein once, DNA omitted. In total, the table holds 550,000 to 600,000 distinct CDR3 sequences. Material for sequencing was blood T cells: a sorted CD56 or NKG2C T cell subset, CD4+ or CD8+ T cells, or bulk PBMC T cells (not recorded which). These receptors came from a man between 18 and 29 years old in good health.

This chain links TRBV7-9 with TRBJ2-3. This CDR3 comprises 16 residues. Germline lookup yields CDR1 SEHNR and CDR2 FQNEAQ (reference sequence). The CDR3 spells CASSFSLPSSSDTQYF.

The chain joins TRBV7-9 to TRBJ2-7; no DNA is available, so the TRBD2 call from TCRdb remains unchecked. This CDR3 contains 15 residues. Germline assignment: CDR1 SEHNR and CDR2 FQNEAQ (reference sequence). CDR3 amino acids: CASSLGGGLPYEQYF.

This rearrangement joins TRBV6-5 to TRBJ1-4. The CDR3 loop spans 15 amino acids. Germline CDR1 reads MNHEY; CDR2 reads SVGAGI. The CDR3 is CASSYETATNEKLFF.

The chain recombines TRBV12-3 or TRBV12-4 with TRBJ1-6; the D gene TCRdb calls, TRBD1, cannot be checked with no DNA. The CDR3 runs to 16 residues. CDR3 region: CASSSGAWVGNSPLHF.

This chain links TRBV6-2 or TRBV6-3 with TRBJ1-2. CDR3 length: 11 amino acids. Germline V gene lookup returns CDR1 MNHEY and CDR2 SVGEGT. CDR3 sequence: CASNSHYGYTF.

The chain couples TRBV10-3 to TRBJ2-6; TCRdb gives TRBD2 as the D gene, but with no DNA this cannot be confirmed. Germline lookup yields CDR1 ENHRY and CDR2 SYGVKD. This CDR3 contains 20 residues. The CDR3: CAITKDGIAGGPSGANVLTF.

V and J are TRBV29-1 and TRBJ2-2. There are 13 residues in the CDR3. In germline, CDR1 is SQVTM, CDR2 ANQGSEA. The CDR3: CSGGETNTGELFF.

The chain recombines TRBV25-1 with TRBJ2-6. Germline V gene lookup returns CDR1 MGHDK and CDR2 SYGVNS. This CDR3 is built from 14 residues. CDR3 in amino acids: CASSDFTGANVLTF.

The V call is TRBV5-5, the J call TRBJ2-3; TCRdb calls TRBD1, which cannot be checked without DNA. The CDR3 runs to 14 residues. Germline V CDR1 and CDR2: SGHKS, YYEKEE (reference sequence). The CDR3 here is CASTGTRSYNTQYF.